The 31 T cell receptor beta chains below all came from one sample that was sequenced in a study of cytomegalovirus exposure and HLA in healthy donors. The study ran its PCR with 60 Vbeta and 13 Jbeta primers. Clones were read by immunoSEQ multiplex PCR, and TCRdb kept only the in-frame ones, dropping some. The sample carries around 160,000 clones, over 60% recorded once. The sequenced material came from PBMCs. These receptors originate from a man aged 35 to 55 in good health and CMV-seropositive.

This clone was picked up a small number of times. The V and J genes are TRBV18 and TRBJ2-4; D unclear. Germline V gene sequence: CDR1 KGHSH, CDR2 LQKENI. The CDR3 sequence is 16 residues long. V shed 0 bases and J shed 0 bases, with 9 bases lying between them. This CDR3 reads CASSPPAGLAKNIQYF. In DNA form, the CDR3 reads TGTGCCAGCTCACCACCCGCAGGCCTAGCCAAAAACATTCAGTACTTC.

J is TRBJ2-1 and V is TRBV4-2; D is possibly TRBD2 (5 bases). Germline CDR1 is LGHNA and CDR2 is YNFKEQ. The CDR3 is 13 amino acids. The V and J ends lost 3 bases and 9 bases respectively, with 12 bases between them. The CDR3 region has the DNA TGTGCCAGCAGCCATGGACTGGGCTTTGAGCAGTTCTTC. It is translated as CASSHGLGFEQFF.

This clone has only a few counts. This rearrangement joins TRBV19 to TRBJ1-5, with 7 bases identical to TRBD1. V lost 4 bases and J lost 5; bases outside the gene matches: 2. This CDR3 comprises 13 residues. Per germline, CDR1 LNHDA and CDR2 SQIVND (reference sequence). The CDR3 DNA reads TGTGCCAGTAGTACACAGGGGTATCAGCCCCAGCATTTT. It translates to CASSTQGYQPQHF.

The DNA for the CDR3 is TGTGCCAGCAGGGGGGACAGGTTGGGAGAAAAACTGTTTTTT. This sequence encodes CASRGDRLGEKLFF. The J gene is TRBJ1-4, the V gene TRBV6-5; TRBD1 aligns across 8 bases. The V gene end was trimmed by 6 bases and the J gene end by 8 bases; junction bases not matched to a gene: 8. Looked up from germline, CDR1 is MNHEY and CDR2 is SVGAGI. CDR3 size: 14 residues.

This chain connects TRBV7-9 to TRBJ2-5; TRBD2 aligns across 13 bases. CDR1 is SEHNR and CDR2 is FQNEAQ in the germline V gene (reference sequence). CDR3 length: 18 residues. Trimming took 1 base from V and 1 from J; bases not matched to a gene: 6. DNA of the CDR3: TGTGCCAGCAGCTTAGGGCGGACTAGCGGGAGTTTCCAAGAGACCCAGTACTTC. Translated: CASSLGRTSGSFQETQYF. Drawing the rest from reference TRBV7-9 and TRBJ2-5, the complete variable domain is DTGVSQNPRHKITKRGQNVTFRCDPISEHNRLYWYRQTLGQGPEFLTYFQNEAQLEKSRLLSDRFSAERPKGSFSTLEIQRTEQGDSAMYLCASSLGRTSGSFQETQYFGPGTRLLVL.

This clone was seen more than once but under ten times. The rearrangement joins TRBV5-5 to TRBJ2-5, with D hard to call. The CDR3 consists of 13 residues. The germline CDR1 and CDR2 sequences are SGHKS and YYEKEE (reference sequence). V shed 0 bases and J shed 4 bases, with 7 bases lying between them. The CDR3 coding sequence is TGTGCCAGCAGCTTGGGGCAGGTAGAGACCCAGTACTTC. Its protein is CASSLGQVETQYF. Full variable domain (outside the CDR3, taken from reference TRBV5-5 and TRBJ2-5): DAGVTQSPTHLIKTRGQQVTLRCSPISGHKSVSWYQQVLGQGPQFIFQYYEKEERGRGNFPDRFSARQFPNYSSELNVNALLLGDSALYLCASSLGQVETQYFGPGTRLLVL.

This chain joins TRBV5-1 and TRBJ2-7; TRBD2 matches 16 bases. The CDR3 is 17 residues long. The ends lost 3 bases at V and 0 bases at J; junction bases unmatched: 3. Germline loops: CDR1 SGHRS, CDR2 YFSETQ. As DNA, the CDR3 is TGCGCCAGCAGCTGGGGACTAGCGGGAGGGAGCTCCTACGAGCAGTACTTC. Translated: CASSWGLAGGSSYEQYF.

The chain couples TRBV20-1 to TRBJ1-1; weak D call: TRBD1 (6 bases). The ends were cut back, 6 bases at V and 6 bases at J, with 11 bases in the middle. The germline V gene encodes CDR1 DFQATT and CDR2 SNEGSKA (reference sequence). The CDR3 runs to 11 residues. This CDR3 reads CSAHKGAEAFF. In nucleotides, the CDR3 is TGCAGTGCACACAAGGGGGCTGAAGCTTTCTTT.

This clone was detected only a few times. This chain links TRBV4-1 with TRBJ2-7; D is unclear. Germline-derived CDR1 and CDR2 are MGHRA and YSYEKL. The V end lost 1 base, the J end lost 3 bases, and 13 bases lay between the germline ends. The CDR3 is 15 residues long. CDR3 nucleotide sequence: TGCGCCAGCAGCCAAGTGCACGGAGCCGGCTACGAGCAGTACTTC. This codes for CASSQVHGAGYEQYF.

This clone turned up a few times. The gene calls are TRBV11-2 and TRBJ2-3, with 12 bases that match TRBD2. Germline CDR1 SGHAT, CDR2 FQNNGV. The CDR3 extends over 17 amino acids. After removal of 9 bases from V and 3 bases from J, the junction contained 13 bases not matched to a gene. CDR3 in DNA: TGTGCCAGTCTCCCTAGCGGGAGGGCCAAGGGGACAGATACGCAGTATTTT. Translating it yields CASLPSGRAKGTDTQYF.

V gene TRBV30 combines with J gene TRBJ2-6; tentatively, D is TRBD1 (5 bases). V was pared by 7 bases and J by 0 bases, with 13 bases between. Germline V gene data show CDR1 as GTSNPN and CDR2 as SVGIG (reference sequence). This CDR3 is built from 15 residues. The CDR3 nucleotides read TGTGCCTCGTCGACAGCCCTCTCTGGGGCCAACGTCCTGACTTTC. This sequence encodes CASSTALSGANVLTF.

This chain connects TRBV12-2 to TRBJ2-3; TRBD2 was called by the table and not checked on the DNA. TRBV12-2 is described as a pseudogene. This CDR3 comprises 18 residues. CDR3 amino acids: CASRLGTTSGRSTDTQYF. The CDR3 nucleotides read TGTGCAAGTCGCTTAGGGACCACTAGCGGAAGAAGCACAGATACGCAGTATTTT.

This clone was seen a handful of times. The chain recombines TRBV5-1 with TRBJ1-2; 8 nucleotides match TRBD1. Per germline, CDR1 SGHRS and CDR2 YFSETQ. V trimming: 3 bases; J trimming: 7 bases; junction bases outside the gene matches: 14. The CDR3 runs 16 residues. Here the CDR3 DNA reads TGCGCCAGCAGCTCATCGACAGGGGCGGAAGTCTCTGGCTACACCTTC. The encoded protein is CASSSSTGAEVSGYTF.

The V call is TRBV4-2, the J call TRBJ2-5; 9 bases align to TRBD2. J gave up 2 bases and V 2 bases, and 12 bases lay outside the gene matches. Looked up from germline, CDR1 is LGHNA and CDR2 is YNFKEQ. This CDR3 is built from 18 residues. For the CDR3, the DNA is TGTGCCAGCAGCCAACCCCGGCGGCTAGCGGGACAACAAGAGACCCAGTACTTC. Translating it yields CASSQPRRLAGQQETQYF.

The CDR3 loop reads CASSVQPSGLGTGELFF. CDR3 DNA: TGTGCCAGCAGCGTGCAACCCTCGGGACTAGGTACCGGGGAGCTGTTTTTT. The gene calls are TRBV9 and TRBJ2-2; 8 nucleotides agree with TRBD2. CDR3 length equals 17 residues. Germline V lookup: CDR1 SGDLS, CDR2 YYNGEE. V shed 2 bases, J shed 5 bases, and the junction held 11 bases outside the gene matches.

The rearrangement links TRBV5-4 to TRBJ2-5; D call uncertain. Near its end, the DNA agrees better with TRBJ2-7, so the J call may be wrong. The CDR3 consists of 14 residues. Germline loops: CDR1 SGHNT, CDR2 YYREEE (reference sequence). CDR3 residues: CASSLGISSYEQYF. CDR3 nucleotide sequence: TGTGCCAGCAGCTTGGGCATAAGCTCCTACGAGCAGTACTTC.

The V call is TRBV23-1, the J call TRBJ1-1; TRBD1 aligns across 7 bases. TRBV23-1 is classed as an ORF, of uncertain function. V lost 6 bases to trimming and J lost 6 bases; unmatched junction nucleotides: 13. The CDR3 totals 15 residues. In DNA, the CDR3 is TGCGCCAGCAGGGACAGGCGTCCGCCGGGGTCTGAAGCTTTCTTT. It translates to CASRDRRPPGSEAFF.

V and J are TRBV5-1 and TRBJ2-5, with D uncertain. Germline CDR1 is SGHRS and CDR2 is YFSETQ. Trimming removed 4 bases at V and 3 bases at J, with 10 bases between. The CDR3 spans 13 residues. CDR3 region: CASSPDLKETQYF. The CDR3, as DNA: TGCGCCAGCAGCCCTGACTTAAAAGAGACCCAGTACTTC.

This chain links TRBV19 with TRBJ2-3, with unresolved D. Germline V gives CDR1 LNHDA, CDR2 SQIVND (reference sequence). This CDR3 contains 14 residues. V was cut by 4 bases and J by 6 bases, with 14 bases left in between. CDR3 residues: CASSTLRPSDTQYF. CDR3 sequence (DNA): TGTGCCAGTAGTACCCTGAGGCCGTCTGATACGCAGTATTTT.

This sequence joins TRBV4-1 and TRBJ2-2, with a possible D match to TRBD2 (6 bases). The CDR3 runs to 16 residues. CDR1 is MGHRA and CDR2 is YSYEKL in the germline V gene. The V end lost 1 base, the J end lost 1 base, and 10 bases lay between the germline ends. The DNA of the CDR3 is TGCGCCAGCAGCCAAGCGGGCGGGATGAACACCGGGGAGCTGTTTTTT. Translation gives CASSQAGGMNTGELFF.

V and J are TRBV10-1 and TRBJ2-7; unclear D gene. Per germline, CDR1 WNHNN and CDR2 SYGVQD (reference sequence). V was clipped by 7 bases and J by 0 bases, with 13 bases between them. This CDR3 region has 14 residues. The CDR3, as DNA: TGCGCCAGCAAACCTAGGTTGAACTCCTACGAGCAGTACTTC. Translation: CASKPRLNSYEQYF.

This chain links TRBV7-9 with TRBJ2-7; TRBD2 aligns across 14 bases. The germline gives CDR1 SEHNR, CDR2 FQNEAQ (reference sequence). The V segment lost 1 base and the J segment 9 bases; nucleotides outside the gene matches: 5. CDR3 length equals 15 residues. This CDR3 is CASSLGGLAGAGQYF. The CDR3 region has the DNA TGTGCCAGCAGCTTAGGGGGACTAGCGGGAGCAGGGCAGTACTTC.

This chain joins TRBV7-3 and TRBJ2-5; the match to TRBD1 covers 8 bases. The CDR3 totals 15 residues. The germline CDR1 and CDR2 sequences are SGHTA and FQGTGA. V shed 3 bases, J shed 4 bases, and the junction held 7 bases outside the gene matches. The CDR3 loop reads CASSFGAGQGETQYF. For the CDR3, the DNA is TGTGCCAGCAGCTTCGGAGCCGGACAGGGAGAGACCCAGTACTTC.

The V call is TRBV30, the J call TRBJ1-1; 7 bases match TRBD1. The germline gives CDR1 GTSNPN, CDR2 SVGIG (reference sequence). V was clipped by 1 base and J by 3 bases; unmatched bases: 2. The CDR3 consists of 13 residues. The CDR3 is CAWSGQGDTEAFF. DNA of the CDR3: TGTGCCTGGAGTGGACAGGGAGACACTGAAGCTTTCTTT.

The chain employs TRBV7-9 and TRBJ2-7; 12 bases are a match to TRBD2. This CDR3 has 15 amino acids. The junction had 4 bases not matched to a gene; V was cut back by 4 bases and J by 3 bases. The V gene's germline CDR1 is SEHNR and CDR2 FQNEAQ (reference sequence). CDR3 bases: TGTGCCAGCAGCTGGGGGACTAGCGGGCTCTACGAGCAGTACTTC. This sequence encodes CASSWGTSGLYEQYF.

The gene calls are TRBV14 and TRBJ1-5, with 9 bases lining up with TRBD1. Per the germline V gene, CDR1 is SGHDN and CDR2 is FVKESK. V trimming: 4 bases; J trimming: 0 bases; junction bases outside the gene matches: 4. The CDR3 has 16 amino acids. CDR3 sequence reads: CASSPGTGSSNQPQHF. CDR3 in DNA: TGTGCCAGCAGCCCCGGGACAGGGAGTAGCAATCAGCCCCAGCATTTT. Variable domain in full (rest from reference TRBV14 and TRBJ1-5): EAGVTQFPSHSVIEKGQTVTLRCDPISGHDNLYWYRRVMGKEIKFLLHFVKESKQDESGMPNNRFLAERTGGTYSTLKVQPAELEDSGVYFCASSPGTGSSNQPQHFGDGTRLSIL.

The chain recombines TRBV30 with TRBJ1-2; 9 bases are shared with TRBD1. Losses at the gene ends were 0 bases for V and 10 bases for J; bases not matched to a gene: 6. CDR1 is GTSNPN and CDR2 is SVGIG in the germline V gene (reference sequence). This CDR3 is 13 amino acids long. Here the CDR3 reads CAWSVGTGKPYTF. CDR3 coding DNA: TGTGCCTGGAGTGTCGGGACAGGGAAGCCCTACACCTTC.

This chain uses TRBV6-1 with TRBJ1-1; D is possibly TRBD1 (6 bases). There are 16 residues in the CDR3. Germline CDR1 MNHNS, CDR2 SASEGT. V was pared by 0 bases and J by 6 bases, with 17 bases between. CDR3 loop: CASSEAPLMAGAEAFF. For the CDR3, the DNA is TGTGCCAGCAGTGAAGCTCCTCTGATGGCAGGGGCTGAAGCTTTCTTT.

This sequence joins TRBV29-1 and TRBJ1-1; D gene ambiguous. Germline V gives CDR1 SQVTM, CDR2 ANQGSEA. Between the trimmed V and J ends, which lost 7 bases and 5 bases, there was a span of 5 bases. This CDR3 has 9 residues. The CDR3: CSAGTEAFF. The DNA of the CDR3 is TGCAGCGCCGGGACTGAAGCTTTCTTT.

As DNA, the CDR3 is TGTGCCAGTAGTATCCTCCAGCTAGACAATCAGCCCCAGCATTTT. Its protein product is CASSILQLDNQPQHF. The chain employs TRBV19 and TRBJ1-5; D remains unclear. CDR1 is LNHDA and CDR2 is SQIVND in the germline V gene (reference sequence). This CDR3 region has 15 residues. V lost 3 bases to trimming and J lost 3 bases, with 12 bases between them.

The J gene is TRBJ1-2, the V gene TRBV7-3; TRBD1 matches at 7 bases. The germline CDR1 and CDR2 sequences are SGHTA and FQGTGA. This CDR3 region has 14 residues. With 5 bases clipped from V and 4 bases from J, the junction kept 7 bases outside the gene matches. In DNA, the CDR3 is TGTGCCAGCAGCCTGAACAGGGGTTCCTATGGCTACACCTTC. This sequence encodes CASSLNRGSYGYTF.